These T cell receptor beta chains were read from a single sample in a study of human T cells and chemical hapten exposure. Each CDR3 protein gets one entry after TCRdb re-called the RACE reads with MiXCR. The sample contains roughly 30,000 distinct CDR3 sequences, more than 8% of which appear only once. The material sequenced was whole blood, taken in connection with sensitization to the hapten diphenylcyclopropenone (DPC). These receptors were taken from a man aged 25 to 40 with alopecia areata. Some clones in this sample may be carry-over from other donors' samples. CDR3s leave out the opening cysteine and the closing phenylalanine or tryptophan.

>TRBV11-3|TRBJ2-5|11
ASSLWGQETQY
>TRBV21-1|TRBJ2-7|13
ASSNVKDSSYEQY
>TRBV7-9|TRBJ2-3|13
ASSPPQIITDTQY
>TRBV29-1|TRBJ1-3|13
SVEDLRQGRNTIY
>TRBV29-1|TRBJ1-1|10
SVVPRNTEAF
>TRBV12-3/TRBV12-4|TRBJ1-1|10
ASSFGGSEAF
>TRBV7-9|TRBJ2-2|14
ASSLVASGKSGELF
>TRBV6-1|TRBJ1-2|9
ASSEQRGYT
>TRBV20-1|TRBJ2-3|12
SALGQQRTDTQY
>TRBV11-2|TRBJ2-4|9
ASGENGPKY
>TRBV6-6|TRBJ2-6|20
ASSYSRPAGLAGGPGANVLT
>TRBV19|TRBJ1-5|11
ASSIALNQPQH
>TRBV20-1|TRBJ2-1|14
SARNPGHGGYNEQF
>TRBV29-1|TRBJ2-1|10
SGDRDNHEQF
>TRBV6-2/TRBV6-3|TRBJ2-7|9
ASSSLGEQY
>TRBV19|TRBJ1-4|17
ASLGGHRLQLRGGEKLF
>TRBV15|TRBJ1-1|15
ATSRGGSQGPNTEAF
>TRBV10-2|TRBJ1-5|12
ASSPRVPNQPQH
>TRBV29-1|TRBJ1-2|10
SVDRVNYGYT
>TRBV29-1|TRBJ1-5|11
SVAQGSNQPQH
>TRBV5-1|TRBJ2-3|11
ASSPGSTDTQY
>TRBV4-2|TRBJ2-3|19
ASSQVIGAIRVSSGTDTQY
>TRBV29-1|TRBJ1-2|10
SVEQGMGGYT
>TRBV4-3|TRBJ2-1|14
ASSQDLTTVYNEQF
>TRBV5-4|TRBJ2-3|11
ASSTSITDTQY